The entry that follows covers one TCR beta chain sequence. Antigen: not known. The data stem from a study of Ad26.COV2.S vaccination and SARS-CoV-2 variants. The CDR3 runs to 13 residues. V dropped 2 bases and J dropped 9 bases, with 11 bases sitting between them. Germline CDR1 is LGHDT and CDR2 is YNNKEL (reference sequence). Sequencing was performed with immunoSEQ multiplex PCR; in TCRdb, only in-frame clones are kept and a portion is missing. This table holds just over 350,000 clones, around 92% found once. Overall study findings and caveats: Total T cell responses, in the TCR breadth and depth analyses, may have been underestimated.

Sequencing was performed on peripheral blood, taken after recovery from COVID-19. The TCR sequence derives from a human donor who had recovered from COVID-19. The chain links TRBV3-1 (or the pseudogene TRBV3-2) to TRBJ1-5; TRBD1 is a possible D gene (6 bases). DNA for the CDR3: TGTGCCAGCAGCCAAAACACAGGGTTGCCCCAGCATTTT. This translates into CASSQNTGLPQHF.